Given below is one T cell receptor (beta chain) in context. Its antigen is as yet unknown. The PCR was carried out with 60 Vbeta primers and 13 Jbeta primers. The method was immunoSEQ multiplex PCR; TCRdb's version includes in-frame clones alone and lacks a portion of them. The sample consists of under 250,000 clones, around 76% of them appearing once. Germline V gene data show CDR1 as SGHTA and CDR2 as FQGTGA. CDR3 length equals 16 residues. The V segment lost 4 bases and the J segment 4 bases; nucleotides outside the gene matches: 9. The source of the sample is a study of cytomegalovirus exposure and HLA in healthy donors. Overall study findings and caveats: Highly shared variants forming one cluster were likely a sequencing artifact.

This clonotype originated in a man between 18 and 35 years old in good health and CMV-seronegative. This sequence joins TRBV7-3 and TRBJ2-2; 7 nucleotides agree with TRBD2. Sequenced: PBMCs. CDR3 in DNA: TGTGCCAGCAGCTCGCAAGCGGGATTGGGCACCGGGGAGCTGTTTTTT. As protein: CASSSQAGLGTGELFF.